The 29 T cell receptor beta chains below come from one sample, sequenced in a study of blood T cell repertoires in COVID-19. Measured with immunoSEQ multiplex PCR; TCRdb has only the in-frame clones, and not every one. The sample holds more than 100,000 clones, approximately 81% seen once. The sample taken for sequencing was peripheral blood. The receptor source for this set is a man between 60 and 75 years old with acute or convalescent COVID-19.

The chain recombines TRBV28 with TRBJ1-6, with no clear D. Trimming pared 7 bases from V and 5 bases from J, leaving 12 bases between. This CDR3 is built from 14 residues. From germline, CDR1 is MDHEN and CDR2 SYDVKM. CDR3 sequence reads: CASTRSGNNSPLHF. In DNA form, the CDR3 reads TGTGCCAGCACGCGCTCGGGAAATAATTCACCCCTCCACTTT.

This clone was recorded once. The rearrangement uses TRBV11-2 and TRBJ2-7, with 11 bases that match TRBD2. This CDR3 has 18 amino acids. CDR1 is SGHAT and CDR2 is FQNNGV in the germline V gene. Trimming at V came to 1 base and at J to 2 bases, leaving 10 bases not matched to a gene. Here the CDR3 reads CASSLGLAGRSSTYEQYF. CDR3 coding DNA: TGTGCCAGCAGCTTAGGACTAGCGGGGCGATCCTCTACCTACGAGCAGTACTTC.

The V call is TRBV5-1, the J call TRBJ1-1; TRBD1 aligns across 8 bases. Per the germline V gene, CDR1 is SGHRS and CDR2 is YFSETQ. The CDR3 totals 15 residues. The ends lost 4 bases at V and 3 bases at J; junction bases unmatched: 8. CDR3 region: CASSTRTGPYTEAFF. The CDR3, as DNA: TGCGCCAGCAGCACTCGGACAGGGCCGTACACTGAAGCTTTCTTT. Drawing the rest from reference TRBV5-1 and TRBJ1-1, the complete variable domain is KAGVTQTPRYLIKTRGQQVTLSCSPISGHRSVSWYQQTPGQGLQFLFEYFSETQRNKGNFPGRFSGRQFSNSRSEMNVSTLELGDSALYLCASSTRTGPYTEAFFGQGTRLTVV.

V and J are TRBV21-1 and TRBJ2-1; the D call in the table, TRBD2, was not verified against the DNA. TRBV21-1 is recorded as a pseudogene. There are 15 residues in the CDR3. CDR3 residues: CASSTCGRRGNEQFF. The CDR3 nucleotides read TGTGCCAGCAGCACTTGCGGGAGAAGGGGCAATGAGCAGTTCTTC.

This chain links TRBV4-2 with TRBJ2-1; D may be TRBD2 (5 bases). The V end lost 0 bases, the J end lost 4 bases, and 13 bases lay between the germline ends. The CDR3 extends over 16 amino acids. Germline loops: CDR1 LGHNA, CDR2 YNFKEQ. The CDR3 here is CASSQDPSLGYNEQFF. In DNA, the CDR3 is TGTGCCAGCAGCCAAGACCCTAGCCTGGGGTACAATGAGCAGTTCTTC.

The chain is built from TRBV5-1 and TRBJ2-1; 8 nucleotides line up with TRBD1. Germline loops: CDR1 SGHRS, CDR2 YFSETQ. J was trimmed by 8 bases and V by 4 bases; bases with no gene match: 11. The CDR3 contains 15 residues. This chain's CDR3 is CASSPTRQGSDEQFF. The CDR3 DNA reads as TGCGCCAGCAGCCCGACCCGACAGGGGTCCGATGAGCAGTTCTTC.

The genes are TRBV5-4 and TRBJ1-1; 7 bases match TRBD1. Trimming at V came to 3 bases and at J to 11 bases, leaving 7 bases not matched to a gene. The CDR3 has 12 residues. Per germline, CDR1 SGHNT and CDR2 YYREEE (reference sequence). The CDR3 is CASSSDRRWAFF. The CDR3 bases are TGTGCCAGCAGCTCGGACAGGCGTTGGGCTTTCTTT.

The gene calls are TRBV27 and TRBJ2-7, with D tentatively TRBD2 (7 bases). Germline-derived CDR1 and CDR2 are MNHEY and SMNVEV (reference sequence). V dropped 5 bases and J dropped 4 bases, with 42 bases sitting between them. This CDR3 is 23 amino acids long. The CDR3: CASSLRRRGRGREEAGGLYEQYF. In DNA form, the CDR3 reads TGTGCCAGCAGTCTCCGCCGGAGGGGAAGGGGGAGGGAGGAGGCGGGCGGATTATACGAGCAGTACTTC.

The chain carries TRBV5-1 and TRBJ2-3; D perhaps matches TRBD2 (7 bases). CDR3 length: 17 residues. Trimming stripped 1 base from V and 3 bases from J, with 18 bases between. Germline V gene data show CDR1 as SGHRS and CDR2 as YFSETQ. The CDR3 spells CASSLTRTGGVTDTQYF. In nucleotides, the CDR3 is TGCGCCAGCAGCTTGACACGGACGGGGGGCGTTACAGATACGCAGTATTTT.

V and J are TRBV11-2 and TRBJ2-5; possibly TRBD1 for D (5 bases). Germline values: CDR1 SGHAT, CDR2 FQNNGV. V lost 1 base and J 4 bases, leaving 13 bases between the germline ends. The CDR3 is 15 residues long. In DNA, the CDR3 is TGTGCCAGCAGCTTAGCGCAGGGTTCCCGAGAGACCCAGTACTTC. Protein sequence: CASSLAQGSRETQYF.

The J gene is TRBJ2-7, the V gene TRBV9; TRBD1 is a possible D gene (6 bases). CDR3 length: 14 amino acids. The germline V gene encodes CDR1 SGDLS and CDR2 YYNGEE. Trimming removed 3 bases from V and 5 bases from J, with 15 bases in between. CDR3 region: CASSDANRVHEQYF. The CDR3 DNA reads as TGTGCCAGCAGCGATGCGAACAGGGTCCACGAGCAGTACTTC.

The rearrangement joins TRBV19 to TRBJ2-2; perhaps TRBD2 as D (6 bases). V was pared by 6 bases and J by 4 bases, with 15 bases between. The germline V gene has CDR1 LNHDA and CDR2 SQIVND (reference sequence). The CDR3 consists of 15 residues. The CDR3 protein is CASSRAGSFTGELFF. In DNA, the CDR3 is TGTGCCAGTAGCCGAGCCGGGAGTTTCACCGGGGAGCTGTTTTTT. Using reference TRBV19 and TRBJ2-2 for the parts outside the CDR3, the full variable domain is DGGITQSPKYLFRKEGQNVTLSCEQNLNHDAMYWYRQDPGQGLRLIYYSQIVNDFQKGDIAEGYSVSREKKESFPLTVTSAQKNPTAFYLCASSRAGSFTGELFFGEGSRLTVL.

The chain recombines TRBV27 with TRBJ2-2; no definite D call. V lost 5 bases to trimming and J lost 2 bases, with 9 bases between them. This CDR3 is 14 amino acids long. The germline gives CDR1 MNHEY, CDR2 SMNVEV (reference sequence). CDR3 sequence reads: CASSTLSNTGELFF. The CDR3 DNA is TGTGCCAGCAGTACGCTTAGCAACACCGGGGAGCTGTTTTTT.

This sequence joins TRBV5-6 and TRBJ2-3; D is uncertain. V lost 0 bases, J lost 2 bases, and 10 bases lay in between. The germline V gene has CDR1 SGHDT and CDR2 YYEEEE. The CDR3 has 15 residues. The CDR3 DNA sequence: TGTGCCAGCAGCTTGGGGCAGTCCCCCACAGATACGCAGTATTTT. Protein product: CASSLGQSPTDTQYF. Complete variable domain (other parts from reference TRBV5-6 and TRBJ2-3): DAGVTQSPTHLIKTRGQQVTLRCSPKSGHDTVSWYQQALGQGPQFIFQYYEEEERQRGNFPDRFSGHQFPNYSSELNVNALLLGDSALYLCASSLGQSPTDTQYFGPGTRLTVL.

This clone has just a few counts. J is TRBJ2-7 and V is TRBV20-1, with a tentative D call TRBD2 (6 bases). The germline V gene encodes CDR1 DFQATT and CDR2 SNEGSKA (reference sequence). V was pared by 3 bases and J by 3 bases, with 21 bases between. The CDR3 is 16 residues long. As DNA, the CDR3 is TGCAGTGCTAGTTTAGCGGAACCAACCCAGTTCTACGAGCAGTACTTC. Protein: CSASLAEPTQFYEQYF.

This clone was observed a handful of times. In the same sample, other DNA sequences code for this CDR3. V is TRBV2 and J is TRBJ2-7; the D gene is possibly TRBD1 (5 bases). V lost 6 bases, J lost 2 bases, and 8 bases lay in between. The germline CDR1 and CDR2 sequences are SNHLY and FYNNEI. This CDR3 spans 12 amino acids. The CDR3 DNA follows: TGTGCCAGCAGAGGGGCAGCCTACGAGCAGTACTTC. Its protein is CASRGAAYEQYF.

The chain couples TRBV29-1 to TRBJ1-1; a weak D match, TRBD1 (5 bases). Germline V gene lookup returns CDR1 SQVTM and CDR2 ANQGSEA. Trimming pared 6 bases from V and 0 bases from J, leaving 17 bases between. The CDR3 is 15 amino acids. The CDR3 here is CSVDAVTEMNTEAFF. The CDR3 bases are TGCAGCGTCGATGCCGTGACAGAAATGAACACTGAAGCTTTCTTT.

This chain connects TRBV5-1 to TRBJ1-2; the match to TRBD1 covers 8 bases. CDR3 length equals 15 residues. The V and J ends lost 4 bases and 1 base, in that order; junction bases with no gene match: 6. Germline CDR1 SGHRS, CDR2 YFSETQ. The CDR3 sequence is CASSEQGAYNYGYTF. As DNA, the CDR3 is TGCGCCAGCAGCGAGCAGGGGGCGTATAACTATGGCTACACCTTC. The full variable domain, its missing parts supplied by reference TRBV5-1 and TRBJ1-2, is KAGVTQTPRYLIKTRGQQVTLSCSPISGHRSVSWYQQTPGQGLQFLFEYFSETQRNKGNFPGRFSGRQFSNSRSEMNVSTLELGDSALYLCASSEQGAYNYGYTFGSGTRLTVV.

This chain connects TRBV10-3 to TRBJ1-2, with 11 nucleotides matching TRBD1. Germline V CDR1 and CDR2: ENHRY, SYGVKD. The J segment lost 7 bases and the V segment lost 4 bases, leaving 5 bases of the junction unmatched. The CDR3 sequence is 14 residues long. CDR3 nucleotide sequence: TGTGCCATCAGTGTCGGACAGGGGGCCTTTGGCTACACCTTC. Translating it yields CAISVGQGAFGYTF.

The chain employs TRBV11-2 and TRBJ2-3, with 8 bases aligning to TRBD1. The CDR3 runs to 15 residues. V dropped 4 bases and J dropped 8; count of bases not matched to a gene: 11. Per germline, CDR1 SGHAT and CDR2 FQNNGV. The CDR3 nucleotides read TGTGCCAGCAGCTCGACTTGGACAGGGACGGGTACGCAGTATTTT. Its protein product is CASSSTWTGTGTQYF.

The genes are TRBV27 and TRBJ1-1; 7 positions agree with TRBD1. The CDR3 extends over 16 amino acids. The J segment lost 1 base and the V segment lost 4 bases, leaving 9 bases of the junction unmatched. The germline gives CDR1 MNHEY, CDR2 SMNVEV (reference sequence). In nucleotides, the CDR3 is TGTGCCAGCAGTTCCCCCCCCGGGGACAGGAACACTGAAGCTTTCTTT. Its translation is CASSSPPGDRNTEAFF.

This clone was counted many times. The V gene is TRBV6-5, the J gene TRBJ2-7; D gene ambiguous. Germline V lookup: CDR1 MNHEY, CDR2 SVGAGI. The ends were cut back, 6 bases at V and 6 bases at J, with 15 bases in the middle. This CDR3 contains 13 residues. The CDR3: CASSHNGASEQYF. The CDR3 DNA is TGTGCCAGCAGCCACAACGGAGCAAGCGAGCAGTACTTC.

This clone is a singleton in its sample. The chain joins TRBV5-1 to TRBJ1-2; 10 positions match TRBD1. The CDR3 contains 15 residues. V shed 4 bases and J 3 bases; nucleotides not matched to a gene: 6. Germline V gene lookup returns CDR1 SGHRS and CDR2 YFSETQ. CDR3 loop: CASSPTGTGDYGYTF. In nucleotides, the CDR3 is TGCGCCAGCAGCCCCACCGGGACAGGGGACTATGGCTACACCTTC.

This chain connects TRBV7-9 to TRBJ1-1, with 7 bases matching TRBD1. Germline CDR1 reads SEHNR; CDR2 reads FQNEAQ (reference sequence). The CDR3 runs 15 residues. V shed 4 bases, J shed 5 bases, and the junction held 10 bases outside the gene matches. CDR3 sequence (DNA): TGTGCCAGCAGCTCCGCAGGGGGGCGTGGGACTGAAGCTTTCTTT. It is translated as CASSSAGGRGTEAFF.

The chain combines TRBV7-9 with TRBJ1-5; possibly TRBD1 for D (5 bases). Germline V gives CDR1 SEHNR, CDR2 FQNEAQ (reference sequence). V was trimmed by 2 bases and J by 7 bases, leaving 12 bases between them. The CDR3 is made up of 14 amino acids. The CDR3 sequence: CASSLPASGQPQHF. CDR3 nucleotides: TGTGCCAGCAGCTTACCGGCCTCAGGGCAGCCCCAGCATTTT.

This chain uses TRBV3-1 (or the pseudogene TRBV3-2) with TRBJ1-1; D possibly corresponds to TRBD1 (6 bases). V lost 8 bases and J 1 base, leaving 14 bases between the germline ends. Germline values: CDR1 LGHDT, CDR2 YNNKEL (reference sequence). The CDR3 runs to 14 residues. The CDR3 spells CASRLTGSNTEAFF. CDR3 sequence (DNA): TGTGCCAGCCGATTGACAGGCTCGAACACTGAAGCTTTCTTT.

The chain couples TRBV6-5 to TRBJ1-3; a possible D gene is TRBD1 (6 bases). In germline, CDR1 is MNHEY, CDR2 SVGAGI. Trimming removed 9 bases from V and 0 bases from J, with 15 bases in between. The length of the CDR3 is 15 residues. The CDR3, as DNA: TGTGCCAGTCGGACGGGGGGCAGCTCTGGAAACACCATATATTTT. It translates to CASRTGGSSGNTIYF.

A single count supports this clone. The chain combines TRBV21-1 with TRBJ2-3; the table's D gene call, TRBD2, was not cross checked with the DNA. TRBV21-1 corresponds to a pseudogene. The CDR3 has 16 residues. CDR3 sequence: CASSKASGREQDTQYF. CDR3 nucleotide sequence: TGTGCCAGCAGCAAAGCCAGCGGGAGAGAACAAGATACGCAGTATTTT.

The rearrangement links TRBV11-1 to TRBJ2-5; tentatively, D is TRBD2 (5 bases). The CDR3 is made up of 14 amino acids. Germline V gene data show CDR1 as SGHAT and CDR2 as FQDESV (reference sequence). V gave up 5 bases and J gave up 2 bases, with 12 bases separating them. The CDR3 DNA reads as TGTGCCAGCAGCGCCCCGAGGGAGCAAGAGACCCAGTACTTC. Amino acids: CASSAPREQETQYF.